This TCR beta chain was found in a study of CD8 T cells in ankylosing spondylitis. This clonotype was counted ten times or more. Each CDR3 protein is one row after TCRdb ran MiXCR on the 5' RACE reads. In the table there are 200,000 to 300,000 distinct CDR3 sequences, roughly 8% of which are singletons. Trimming took 3 bases from V and 4 from J; bases not matched to a gene: 7. This CDR3 contains 16 residues. CDR1 WSHSY and CDR2 SAAADI come from the germline V gene. The sequencing sample was made of blood, either unsorted or a sorted T cell fraction (not recorded which). The TCR sequence derives from a female donor with ankylosing spondylitis or in good health (not recorded which). The chain uses TRBV10-2 and TRBJ1-5, with 9 positions matching TRBD1. The CDR3 nucleotides read TGCGCCAGCAGTGAACGAACCGGGACAGGGAATCAGCCCCAGCATTTT. This gives the protein CASSERTGTGNQPQHF.